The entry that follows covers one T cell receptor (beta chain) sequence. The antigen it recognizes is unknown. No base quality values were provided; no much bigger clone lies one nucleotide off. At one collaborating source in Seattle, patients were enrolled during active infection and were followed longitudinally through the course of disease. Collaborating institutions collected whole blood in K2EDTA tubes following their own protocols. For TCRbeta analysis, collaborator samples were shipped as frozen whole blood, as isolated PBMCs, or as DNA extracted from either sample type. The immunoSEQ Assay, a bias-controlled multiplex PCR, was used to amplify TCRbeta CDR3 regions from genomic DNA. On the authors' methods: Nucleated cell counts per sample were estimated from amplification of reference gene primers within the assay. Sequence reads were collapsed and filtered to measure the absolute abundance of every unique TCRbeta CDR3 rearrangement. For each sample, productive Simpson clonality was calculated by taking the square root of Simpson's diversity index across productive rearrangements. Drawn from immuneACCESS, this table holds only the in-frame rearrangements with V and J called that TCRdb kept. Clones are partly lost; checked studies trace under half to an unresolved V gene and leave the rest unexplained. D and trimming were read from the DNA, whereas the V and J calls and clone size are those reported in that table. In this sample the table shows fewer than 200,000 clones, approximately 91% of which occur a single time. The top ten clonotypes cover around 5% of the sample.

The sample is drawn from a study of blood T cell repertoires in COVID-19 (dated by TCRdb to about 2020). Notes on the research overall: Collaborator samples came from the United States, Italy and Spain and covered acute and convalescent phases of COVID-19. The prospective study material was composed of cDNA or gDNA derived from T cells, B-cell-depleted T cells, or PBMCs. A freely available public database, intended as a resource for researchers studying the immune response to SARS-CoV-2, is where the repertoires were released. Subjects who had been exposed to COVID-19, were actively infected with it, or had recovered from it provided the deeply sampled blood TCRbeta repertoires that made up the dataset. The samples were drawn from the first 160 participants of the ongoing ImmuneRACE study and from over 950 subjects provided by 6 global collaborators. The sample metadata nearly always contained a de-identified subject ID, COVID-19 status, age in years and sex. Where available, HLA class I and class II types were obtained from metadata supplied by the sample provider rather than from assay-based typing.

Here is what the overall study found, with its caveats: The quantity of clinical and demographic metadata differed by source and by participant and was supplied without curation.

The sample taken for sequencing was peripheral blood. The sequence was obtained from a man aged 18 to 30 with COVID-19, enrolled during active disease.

The CDR3 region has the sequence CASSTRTDYNSPLHF. The DNA is TGTGCCAGCAGCACAAGGACAGACTATAATTCACCCCTCCACTTT. The V and J genes are TRBV7-2 and TRBJ1-6; a tentative D match to TRBD1 spans 6 bases. CDR1 and CDR2 are drawn from the germline V gene: SGHTA, FQGNSA. V loses 5 bases of germline sequence and J loses 3 bases, and the interval between the two ends is 11 bases. Taken from cysteine to phenylalanine, the CDR3 has 15 residues. The kept DNA is CDR3 alone, 45 bases in frame from the first base.